These T cell receptor beta chains were read from a single sample in a study of CD4+ T cells in melanoma. Sequenced by immunoSEQ multiplex PCR; TCRdb stores in-frame clones only, minus some. The repertoire holds 9,500 to 13,000 clones, around 78% seen once, with approximately 21% in the top ten. Sequencing used cells from a culture (not recorded whether cultured in vitro). Source of these receptors: a human donor with melanoma. CDR3s include the opening cysteine and the closing phenylalanine or tryptophan. The size of a clone is reported for some rows only, either as once, few or many, or as a class for expanded clones.

j_gene: TRBJ2-3; abundance: NA; v_gene: TRBV3-1/TRBV3-2; CDR3aa: CASSHGLVDDDTQYF
j_gene: TRBJ2-7; abundance: NA; v_gene: TRBV5-6; CDR3aa: CASSAGPLGYEQYF
j_gene: TRBJ1-5; abundance: NA; v_gene: TRBV7-3; CDR3aa: CASSLARGQPQHF
j_gene: TRBJ2-7; abundance: few; v_gene: TRBV7-3; CDR3aa: CASSLIAQDEQYF
j_gene: TRBJ2-1; abundance: NA; v_gene: TRBV5-5; CDR3aa: CASSLGQIITEQFF
j_gene: TRBJ1-2; abundance: NA; v_gene: TRBV7-8; CDR3aa: CASSLGGDGYTF
j_gene: TRBJ2-7; abundance: NA; v_gene: TRBV11-1; CDR3aa: CASSLGQGTVRRQYF
j_gene: TRBJ1-1; abundance: NA; v_gene: TRBV29-1; CDR3aa: CSVADTEAFF
j_gene: TRBJ2-5; abundance: NA; v_gene: TRBV29-1; CDR3aa: CSVLERKETQYF
j_gene: TRBJ1-6; abundance: NA; v_gene: TRBV12-3/TRBV12-4; CDR3aa: CASSLRWDSPLHF
j_gene: TRBJ2-5; abundance: NA; v_gene: TRBV6-5; CDR3aa: CASSYSPSGGQETQYF
j_gene: TRBJ2-7; abundance: NA; v_gene: TRBV11-2; CDR3aa: CASSLGAVYEQYF
j_gene: TRBJ2-5; abundance: NA; v_gene: TRBV9; CDR3aa: CASSAGGTQETQYF
j_gene: TRBJ2-5; abundance: NA; v_gene: TRBV4-2; CDR3aa: CASSQAPGGATAQYF
j_gene: TRBJ2-5; abundance: once; v_gene: TRBV9; CDR3aa: CASSVGSGQHQETQYF
j_gene: TRBJ1-5; abundance: few; v_gene: TRBV7-2; CDR3aa: CASSLSGQGDRPQHF
j_gene: TRBJ1-1; abundance: NA; v_gene: TRBV2; CDR3aa: CASTPEAVLTEAFF
j_gene: TRBJ2-2; abundance: NA; v_gene: TRBV3-1/TRBV3-2; CDR3aa: CASSFSSPTGLTGELFF
j_gene: TRBJ2-3; abundance: NA; v_gene: TRBV5-1; CDR3aa: CASSPTGTSGGSTDTQYF
j_gene: TRBJ2-1; abundance: once; v_gene: TRBV27; CDR3aa: CASKGGGSNEQFF
j_gene: TRBJ2-2; abundance: NA; v_gene: TRBV5-6; CDR3aa: CASSLVQSNTGELFF
j_gene: TRBJ2-2; abundance: NA; v_gene: TRBV6-4; CDR3aa: CASRAGTSNTGELFF
j_gene: TRBJ2-1; abundance: NA; v_gene: TRBV12-3/TRBV12-4; CDR3aa: CASSTRRNEQFF
j_gene: TRBJ2-7; abundance: NA; v_gene: TRBV5-6; CDR3aa: CASSFFSGGTYEQYF
j_gene: TRBJ1-5; abundance: NA; v_gene: TRBV5-8; CDR3aa: CASSSLTEIFNQPQHF
j_gene: TRBJ2-7; abundance: NA; v_gene: TRBV7-3; CDR3aa: CASSPTSGQTYEQYF
j_gene: TRBJ2-7; abundance: NA; v_gene: TRBV7-2; CDR3aa: CASSLNRQESYF
j_gene: TRBJ1-1; abundance: NA; v_gene: TRBV19; CDR3aa: CASRQGFGNTEAFF
j_gene: TRBJ1-2; abundance: NA; v_gene: TRBV3-1/TRBV3-2; CDR3aa: CASSHGDDGYNYGYTF
j_gene: TRBJ2-7; abundance: NA; v_gene: TRBV19; CDR3aa: CASSLHRGREPYEQYF
j_gene: TRBJ2-1; abundance: NA; v_gene: TRBV6-5; CDR3aa: CASSPLASTYNEQFF
j_gene: TRBJ1-6; abundance: few; v_gene: TRBV5-1; CDR3aa: CASSPGGAQSSYNSPLHF
j_gene: TRBJ2-6; abundance: NA; v_gene: TRBV2; CDR3aa: CATKGGWANVLTF
j_gene: TRBJ2-1; abundance: NA; v_gene: TRBV12-3/TRBV12-4; CDR3aa: CASSRDSYNEQFF
j_gene: TRBJ2-6; abundance: NA; v_gene: TRBV6-5; CDR3aa: CASSYQGQGANVLTF
j_gene: TRBJ2-1; abundance: NA; v_gene: TRBV11-2; CDR3aa: CASSFGASRFVDNEQFF
j_gene: TRBJ1-1; abundance: NA; v_gene: TRBV18; CDR3aa: CASRGGVNTEAFF
j_gene: TRBJ2-7; abundance: once; v_gene: TRBV5-1; CDR3aa: CASSSGQGGYEQYF
j_gene: TRBJ2-7; abundance: NA; v_gene: TRBV11-2; CDR3aa: CASSQVAGPNYEQYF
j_gene: TRBJ1-2; abundance: NA; v_gene: TRBV6-6; CDR3aa: CASRDQGAGGYTF
j_gene: TRBJ1-1; abundance: few; v_gene: TRBV11-2; CDR3aa: CASSLVMGIKNTEAFF
j_gene: TRBJ1-1; abundance: NA; v_gene: TRBV5-4; CDR3aa: CAVKGGSDTEAFF